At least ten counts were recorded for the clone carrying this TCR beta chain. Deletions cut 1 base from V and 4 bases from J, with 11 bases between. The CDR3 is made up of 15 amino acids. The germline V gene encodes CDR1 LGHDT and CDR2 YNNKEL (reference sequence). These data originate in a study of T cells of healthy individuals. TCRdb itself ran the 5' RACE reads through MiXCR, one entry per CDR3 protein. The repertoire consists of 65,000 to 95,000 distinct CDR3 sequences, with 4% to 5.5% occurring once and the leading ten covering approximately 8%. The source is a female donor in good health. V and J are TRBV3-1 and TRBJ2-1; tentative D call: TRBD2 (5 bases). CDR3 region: CASSQGASLYNEQFF. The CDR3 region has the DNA TGTGCCAGCAGCCAAGGGGCTAGCTTATACAATGAGCAGTTCTTC.